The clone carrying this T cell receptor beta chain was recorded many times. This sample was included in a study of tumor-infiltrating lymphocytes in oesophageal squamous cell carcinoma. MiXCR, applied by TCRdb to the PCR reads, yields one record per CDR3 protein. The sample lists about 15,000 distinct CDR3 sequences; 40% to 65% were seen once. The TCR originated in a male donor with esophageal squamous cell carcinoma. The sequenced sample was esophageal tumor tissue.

This CDR3 is CASSISRGLRAFF. The CDR3 DNA reads as TGTGCCAGTAGTATTTCCAGGGGGCTGCGAGCTTTCTTT. The chain joins TRBV19 to TRBJ1-1, with 8 bases matching TRBD1. The ends lost 3 bases at V and 10 bases at J; junction bases unmatched: 7. Germline CDR1 reads LNHDA; CDR2 reads SQIVND (reference sequence). The CDR3 runs to 13 residues.